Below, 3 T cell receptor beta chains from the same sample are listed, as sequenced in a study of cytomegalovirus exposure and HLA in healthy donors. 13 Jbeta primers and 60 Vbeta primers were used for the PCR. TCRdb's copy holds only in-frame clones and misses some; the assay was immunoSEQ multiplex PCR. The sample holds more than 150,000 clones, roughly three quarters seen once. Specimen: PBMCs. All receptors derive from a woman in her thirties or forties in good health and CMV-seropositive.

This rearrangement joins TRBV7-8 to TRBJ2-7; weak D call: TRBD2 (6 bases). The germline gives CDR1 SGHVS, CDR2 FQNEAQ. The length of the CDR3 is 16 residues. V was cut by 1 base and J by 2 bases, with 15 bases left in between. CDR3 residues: CASSLEGWDSTYEQYF. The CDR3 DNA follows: TGTGCCAGCAGCTTAGAAGGGTGGGACTCAACCTACGAGCAGTACTTC.

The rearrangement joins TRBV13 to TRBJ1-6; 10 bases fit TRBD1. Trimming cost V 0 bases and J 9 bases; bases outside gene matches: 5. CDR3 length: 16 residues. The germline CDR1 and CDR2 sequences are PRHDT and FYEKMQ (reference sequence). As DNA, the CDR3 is TGTGCCAGCAGCTTAGGCCTGGGGACAGGGGTTTCACCCCTCCACTTT. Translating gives CASSLGLGTGVSPLHF.

CDR3 nucleotides: TGCAGCGTTGTAGCGCTTAACTATGGCTACACCTTC. Protein product: CSVVALNYGYTF. The chain couples TRBV29-1 to TRBJ1-2, with D uncertain. Germline lookup yields CDR1 SQVTM and CDR2 ANQGSEA. Trimming cost V 4 bases and J 1 base, with 7 bases left between them. The CDR3 spans 12 residues.